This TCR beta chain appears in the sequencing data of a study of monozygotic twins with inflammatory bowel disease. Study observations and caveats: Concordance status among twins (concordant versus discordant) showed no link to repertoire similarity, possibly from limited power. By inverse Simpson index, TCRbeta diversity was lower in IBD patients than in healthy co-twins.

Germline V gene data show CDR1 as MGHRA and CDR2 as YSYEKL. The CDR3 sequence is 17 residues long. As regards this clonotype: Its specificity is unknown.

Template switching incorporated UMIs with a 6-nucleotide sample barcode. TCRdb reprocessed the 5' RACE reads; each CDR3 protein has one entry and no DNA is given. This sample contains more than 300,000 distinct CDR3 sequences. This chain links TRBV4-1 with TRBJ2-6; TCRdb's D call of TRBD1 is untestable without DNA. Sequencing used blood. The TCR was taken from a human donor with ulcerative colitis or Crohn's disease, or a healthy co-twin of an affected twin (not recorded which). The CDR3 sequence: CASSRGQEVSGANVLTF.